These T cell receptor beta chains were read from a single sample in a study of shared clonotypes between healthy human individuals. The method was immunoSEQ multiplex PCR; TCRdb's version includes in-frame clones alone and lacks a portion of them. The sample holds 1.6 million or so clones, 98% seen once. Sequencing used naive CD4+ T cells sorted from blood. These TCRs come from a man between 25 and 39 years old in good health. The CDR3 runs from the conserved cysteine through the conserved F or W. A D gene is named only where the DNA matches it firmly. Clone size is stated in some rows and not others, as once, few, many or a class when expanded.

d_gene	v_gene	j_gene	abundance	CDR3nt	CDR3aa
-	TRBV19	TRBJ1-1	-	TGTGCCAGTAGTATCCCCGGGGCCATGAACACTGAAGCTTTCTTT	CASSIPGAMNTEAFF
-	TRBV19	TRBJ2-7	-	TGTGCCAGTAGGATCGACGACTTAGGCTCCTACGAGCAGTACTTC	CASRIDDLGSYEQYF
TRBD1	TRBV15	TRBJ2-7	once	TGTGCCACCAGCAGCCGGGACAGGGAGTACGAGCAGTACTTC	CATSSRDREYEQYF
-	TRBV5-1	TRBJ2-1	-	TGCGCCAGCAGCGCGGGTCTTGCCTACAATGAGCAGTTCTTC	CASSAGLAYNEQFF
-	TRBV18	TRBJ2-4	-	TGTGCCAGCTCACCAGTTTCGGGGGGCCTGAAAAACATTCAGTACTTC	CASSPVSGGLKNIQYF
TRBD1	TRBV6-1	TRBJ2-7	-	TGTGCCAGCAGGGGCCCGGGACAGGGTACGAGCGAGCAGTACTTC	CASRGPGQGTSEQYF
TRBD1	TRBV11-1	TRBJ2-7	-	TGTGCCAGCAGCTTAGGTCAGGGGGCGCGCTACGAGCAGTACTTC	CASSLGQGARYEQYF
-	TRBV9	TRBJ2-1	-	TGTGCCAGCAGCGTAGCTCGGACAGAGATTCTATACAATGAGCAGTTCTTC	CASSVARTEILYNEQFF
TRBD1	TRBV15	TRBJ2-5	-	TGTGCCACCAGCTCGGGACAGGGTAATCTAGAGACCCAGTACTTC	CATSSGQGNLETQYF
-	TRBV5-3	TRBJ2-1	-	TGTGCCAGAAGTTGGCCAACCTACAATGAGCAGTTCTTC	CARSWPTYNEQFF
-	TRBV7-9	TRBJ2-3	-	TGTGCCAGCAGCTTAGAGGGTACGCAGTATTTT	CASSLEGTQYF
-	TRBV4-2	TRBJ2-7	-	TGTGCCAGCAGCCAAGAGCTCAGCGGCTGGACTACTTACGAGCAGTACTTC	CASSQELSGWTTYEQYF
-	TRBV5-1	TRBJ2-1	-	TGCGCCAGCAGCTTGGCGGGAATAGAGTTCTTC	CASSLAGIEFF
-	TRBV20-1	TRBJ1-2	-	TGCAGTGCTAGAGATGAAGGCTACACCTTC	CSARDEGYTF
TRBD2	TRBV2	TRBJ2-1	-	TGTGCCAGCAGTGAAGCGCTTCTAGCGGGAGGCTCCTACAATGAGCAGTTCTTC	CASSEALLAGGSYNEQFF
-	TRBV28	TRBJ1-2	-	TGTGCCAGCAGGGCTTTTCGATGGGGGCGCGGCTACACCTTC	CASRAFRWGRGYTF
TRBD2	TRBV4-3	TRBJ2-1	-	TGCGCCAGCAGCCGAGGACGCCTAGCGGGAGACTACAATGAGCAGTTCTTC	CASSRGRLAGDYNEQFF
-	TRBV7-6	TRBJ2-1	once	TGTGCCAGCAGCTTAGTTGGACGTAGCTCCTACAATGAGCAGTTCTTC	CASSLVGRSSYNEQFF
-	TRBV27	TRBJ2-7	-	TGTGCCAGCGGACCGGAAGTCTACGAGCAGTACTTC	CASGPEVYEQYF
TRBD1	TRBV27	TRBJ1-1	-	TGTGCCAGCAGTTTGAGGCCAGGGGGTTGGGCAAACACTGAAGCTTTCTTT	CASSLRPGGWANTEAFF
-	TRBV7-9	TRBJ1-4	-	TGTGCCAGCAGCCCCCGGGACGGACATGAAAAACTGTTTTTT	CASSPRDGHEKLFF
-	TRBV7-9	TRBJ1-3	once	TGTGCCAGCAGCTTCTCACAGGGTTTTTCTGGAAACACCATATATTTT	CASSFSQGFSGNTIYF
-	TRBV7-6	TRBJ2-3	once	TGTGCCAGCAGCCCAAACCCATTAGATACGCAGTATTTT	CASSPNPLDTQYF
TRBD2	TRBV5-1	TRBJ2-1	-	TGCGCCAGCAGCTTGTATCGCGGGAGCGCCAGCTCCTACAATGAGCAGTTCTTC	CASSLYRGSASSYNEQFF
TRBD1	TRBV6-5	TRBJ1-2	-	TGTGCCAGCAGCCAGACAGGGTACGGCTACACCTTC	CASSQTGYGYTF
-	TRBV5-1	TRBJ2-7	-	TGCGCCAGCACCTCTTCGGAAACTAGGCCCGAGCAGTACTTC	CASTSSETRPEQYF
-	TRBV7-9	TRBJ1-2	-	TGTGCCAGCAGCACGGATGGCTACACCTTC	CASSTDGYTF
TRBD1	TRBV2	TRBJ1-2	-	TGTGCCAGTCTACGACAGGGGGTCTATGGCTACACCTTC	CASLRQGVYGYTF
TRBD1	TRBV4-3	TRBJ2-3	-	TGCGCCAGCAGCCAAGAGGACCAGGGGGTGCAGTATTTT	CASSQEDQGVQYF
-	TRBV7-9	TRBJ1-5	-	TGTGCCAGCAGCTTAAACAATCAGCCCCAGCATTTT	CASSLNNQPQHF
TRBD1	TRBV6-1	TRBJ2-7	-	TGTGCCAGCTCGAGAGGAGGACAGGGGGGGTACGAGCAGTACTTC	CASSRGGQGGYEQYF
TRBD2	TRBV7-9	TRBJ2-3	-	TGTGCCAGCAGCTTAGGTAGCGGGGAGGCAGATACGCAGTATTTT	CASSLGSGEADTQYF
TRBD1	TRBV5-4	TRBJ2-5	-	TGTGCCAGCAGCAGCGCAACAGGGGAAGAGACCCAGTACTTC	CASSSATGEETQYF
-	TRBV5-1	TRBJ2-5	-	TGCGCCAGCAGCTTGGTGGCTAGATTGGAAGGGGACCAAGAGACCCAGTACTTC	CASSLVARLEGDQETQYF
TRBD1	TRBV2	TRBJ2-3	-	TGTGCCAGCAAGAGGTCGGGACAGGGGACAGATACGCAGTATTTT	CASKRSGQGTDTQYF
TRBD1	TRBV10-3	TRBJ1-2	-	TGTGCCATCAATACAGGGGACGGGACTCTAATCTATGGCTACACCTTC	CAINTGDGTLIYGYTF
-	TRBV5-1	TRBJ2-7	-	TGCGCCAGCAGCTCCACAGGCTCCTACGAGCAGTACTTC	CASSSTGSYEQYF
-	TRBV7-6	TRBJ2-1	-	TGTGCCAGCAGCTGGAAGGGGAGTCTCAGTGAGCAGTTCTTC	CASSWKGSLSEQFF
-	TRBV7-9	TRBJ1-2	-	TGTGCCAGCAGCCGTCTGGGGCCTGGCTACACCTTC	CASSRLGPGYTF
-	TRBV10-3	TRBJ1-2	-	TGTGCCATCAGGGCGACAGAGGTCGAGAGGGTGTTTGGCTACACCTTC	CAIRATEVERVFGYTF
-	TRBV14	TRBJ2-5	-	TGTGCCAGCAGCCAAAGGGGACGCCTAAGACCCAGCGAGACCCAGTACTTC	CASSQRGRLRPSETQYF
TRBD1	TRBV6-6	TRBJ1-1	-	TGTGCCAGCAGCCCCCTCGACAGGGGGCGAACTGAAGCTTTCTTT	CASSPLDRGRTEAFF
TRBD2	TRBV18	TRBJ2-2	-	TGTGCCAGCTCACCAATCGGGACTAGCGGGAGTCCCGGGGAGCTGTTTTTT	CASSPIGTSGSPGELFF
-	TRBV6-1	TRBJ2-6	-	TGTGCCAGCAGTCCCCTTGGCTCTGGGGCCAACGTCCTGACTTTC	CASSPLGSGANVLTF
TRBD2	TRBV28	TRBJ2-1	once	TGTGCCAGCAGTGGACTAGCGGGACGGCTTAACAATGAGCAGTTCTTC	CASSGLAGRLNNEQFF
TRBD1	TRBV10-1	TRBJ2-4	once	TGCGCCAGCAGTGAGACAGGGGGGAACATTCAGTACTTC	CASSETGGNIQYF
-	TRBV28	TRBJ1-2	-	TGTGCCAGCAGTTCCCCCGGGGTAGCTAACTATGGCTACACCTTC	CASSSPGVANYGYTF
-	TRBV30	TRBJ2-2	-	TGTGCCTGGAGTGTAAAACCTGTGTTTGCCGGGGAGCTGTTTTTT	CAWSVKPVFAGELFF